Listed here is a single T cell receptor beta chain. Its antigen remains unidentified. The data were taken from a study of early T cells in non-severe SARS-CoV-2 infection. Overall study context: Sequencing was performed on bulk RNA from unsorted whole blood, leaving chains unpaired.

Each single cDNA molecule received a unique molecular identifier. Each CDR3 protein gets one entry after TCRdb re-called the 5' RACE reads with MiXCR. The sample consists of some 96,000 distinct CDR3 sequences, roughly 9.6% of them appearing once. Trimming removed 4 bases at V and 1 base at J, with 11 bases between. The CDR3 spans 14 residues. CDR1 and CDR2 from the germline V gene are LGHNA and YSLEER. Study findings and constraints: Anti-spike CD8 responses were favored in VDJdb matching, and private and CD4 specificities were missed.

The specimen was whole blood, collected at baseline. The clonotype comes from an adult who was a healthcare worker with PCR-confirmed SARS-CoV-2 infection or an uninfected control (not recorded which). The V gene is TRBV4-3, the J gene TRBJ2-7; possible D gene TRBD1, 6 bases. CDR3 DNA: TGCGCCAGCAGCCTTGCGACAGGATCCTACGAGCAGTACTTC. Translating gives CASSLATGSYEQYF.